This T cell receptor (beta chain) was profiled in a study of OX40 agonist ivuxolimab in advanced cancers. Sequenced by immunoSEQ multiplex PCR; TCRdb stores in-frame clones only, minus some. The sample carries about 48,000 clones, 83% recorded once. Deletions cut 1 base from V and 5 bases from J, with 17 bases between. Germline V lookup: CDR1 SGHTA, CDR2 FQGNSA. The CDR3 totals 16 residues. The TCR was taken from an adult with an advanced solid tumor such as melanoma, head and neck, liver or kidney cancer. The V gene is TRBV7-2, the J gene TRBJ2-5; tentatively, D is TRBD1 or TRBD2 (5 bases each). The sequencing here drew on CD4+ or CD8+ T cells sorted from blood, taken in a trial of the OX40 agonist ivuxolimab. The CDR3 protein is CASSLGPGAWGETQYF. CDR3 DNA sequence: TGTGCCAGCAGCTTAGGGCCCGGGGCCTGGGGGGAGACCCAGTACTTC.